A selection of T cell receptor beta chains follows, all from one sample in a study of post-analysis software for immune sequencing data. MiXCR was run by TCRdb on the PCR reads, yielding one entry per CDR3 protein. The sample carries hundreds of thousands of distinct CDR3 sequences, roughly 46% recorded once. Sequencing input: blood. The receptors come from a girl under 18 with multiple sclerosis. CDR3s include the opening cysteine and the closing phenylalanine or tryptophan. The order of the fields is V gene, clone size, J gene, D gene, CDR3 DNA, CDR3 protein. A D gene is named only where the DNA matches it firmly. The size of a clone is reported for some rows only, either as once, few or many, or as a class for expanded clones.

TRBV27	.	TRBJ2-7	.	TGTGCCAGCGGGCGTGAACAGGGAGCCTACGAGCAGTACTTC	CASGREQGAYEQYF
TRBV20-1	few	TRBJ2-7	TRBD2	TGCAGTATCCCCGCTAGCGGATCCTACGAGCAGTACTTC	CSIPASGSYEQYF
TRBV28	few	TRBJ2-1	TRBD2	TGTGCCAGCAGCCCCGCCGGGACTAGCTCCTACAATGAGCAGTTCTTC	CASSPAGTSSYNEQFF
TRBV6-1	.	TRBJ2-7	.	TGTGCCAGCAGTGAATATGGAAGACGGGAGCTCTCCTACGAGCAGTACTTC	CASSEYGRRELSYEQYF
TRBV5-1	.	TRBJ1-1	.	TGCGCCAGCAGCTTTCATACAGAAAACACTGAAGCTTTCTTT	CASSFHTENTEAFF
TRBV20-1	once	TRBJ2-7	TRBD2	TGCAGTGCCCCAGGGACTAGCGGGAGCTCCTACGAGCAGTACTTC	CSAPGTSGSSYEQYF
TRBV6-2/TRBV6-3	few	TRBJ1-5	TRBD1	TGTGCCAGCAGCCCCAACTTACAGGGGGCGCAGCCCCAGCATTTT	CASSPNLQGAQPQHF
TRBV13	many	TRBJ2-5	TRBD2	TGTGCCAGCAGCTTGAGCGGGGTAGCGGGAGGAGAAAGAGAGACCCAGTACTTC	CASSLSGVAGGERETQYF
TRBV7-2	.	TRBJ2-7	.	TGTGCCAGCATCCATTCGGACAATGAGCAGTACTTC	CASIHSDNEQYF
TRBV20-1	.	TRBJ2-7	.	TGCAGTGCTGGGGACTTCGCCTACGAGCAGTACTTC	CSAGDFAYEQYF
TRBV7-6	once	TRBJ1-3	.	TGTGCCAGCAGCTTAGCTCCTCCGGGTAACTCTGGAAACACCATATATTTT	CASSLAPPGNSGNTIYF
TRBV25-1	.	TRBJ1-5	TRBD1	TGTGCCAGCAGTGGGGGACAGGGGGCTCATCAGCCCCAGCATTTT	CASSGGQGAHQPQHF
TRBV20-1	few	TRBJ2-7	.	TGCAGTGCTAGAGAGGCCAGTTCCTACGAGCAGTACTTC	CSAREASSYEQYF
TRBV5-6	few	TRBJ2-5	.	TGTGCCAGCAGCTTGTTCGGGCAGGGACAAGAGACCCAGTACTTC	CASSLFGQGQETQYF
TRBV5-1	few	TRBJ2-7	.	TGCGCCAGCAGCTCCCTTCCCCCGGACAGTACTAGCTCCTACGAGCAGTACTTC	CASSSLPPDSTSSYEQYF
TRBV4-1	.	TRBJ2-7	.	TGCGCCAGCAGCCAAGTCGGGGGACACTACTACGAGCAGTACTTC	CASSQVGGHYYEQYF
TRBV7-2	few	TRBJ2-5	.	TGTGCCAGCAGCCTCGCCCGGCGAGAGACCCAGTACTTC	CASSLARRETQYF
TRBV10-3	once	TRBJ2-2	TRBD1	TGTGCCATCAGTACAGGGGGCGCCGGGGAGCTGTTTTTT	CAISTGGAGELFF
TRBV6-1	few	TRBJ2-7	TRBD2	TGTGCCAGCAGAGACGGACTAGCGGAGACCTACGAGCAGTACTTC	CASRDGLAETYEQYF
TRBV7-9	few	TRBJ1-5	TRBD1	TGTGCCAGCAGCCCAGGGGGGTTGAATCAGCCCCAGCATTTT	CASSPGGLNQPQHF
TRBV5-1	.	TRBJ1-2	TRBD1	TGCGCCAGCAGCGCGGGACAGGGGACAATAGCTAACTATGGCTACACCTTC	CASSAGQGTIANYGYTF
TRBV7-3	.	TRBJ2-2	TRBD2	TGTGCCAGCAGCTTTTTCCCCATCGGACTAGCGGGGGCGCTTAACACCGGGGAGCTGTTTTTT	CASSFFPIGLAGALNTGELFF
TRBV9	.	TRBJ1-2	.	TGTGCCAGCAGCCTCAACGCAGCAGCTAACTATGGCTACACCTTC	CASSLNAAANYGYTF
TRBV12-3/TRBV12-4	.	TRBJ2-6	.	TGTGCCAGCAGTGGGGACAAATTGTTCTCTGGGGCCAACGTCCTGACTTTC	CASSGDKLFSGANVLTF
TRBV11-3	.	TRBJ2-7	TRBD1	TGTGCCAGCAGCTTCGACAGGGCATACTCCTACGAGCAGTACTTC	CASSFDRAYSYEQYF
TRBV7-2	.	TRBJ2-3	.	TGTGCCGGCAGCTTCTCAGGAATACCAGATACGCAGTATTTT	CAGSFSGIPDTQYF
TRBV30	.	TRBJ2-1	.	TGTGCCTGGGCGAGCGGGGACACCTACAATGAGCAGTTCTTC	CAWASGDTYNEQFF
TRBV7-8	few	TRBJ1-5	.	TGTGCCAGCAGCTTACATGGGACACGAAATCAGCCCCAGCATTTT	CASSLHGTRNQPQHF